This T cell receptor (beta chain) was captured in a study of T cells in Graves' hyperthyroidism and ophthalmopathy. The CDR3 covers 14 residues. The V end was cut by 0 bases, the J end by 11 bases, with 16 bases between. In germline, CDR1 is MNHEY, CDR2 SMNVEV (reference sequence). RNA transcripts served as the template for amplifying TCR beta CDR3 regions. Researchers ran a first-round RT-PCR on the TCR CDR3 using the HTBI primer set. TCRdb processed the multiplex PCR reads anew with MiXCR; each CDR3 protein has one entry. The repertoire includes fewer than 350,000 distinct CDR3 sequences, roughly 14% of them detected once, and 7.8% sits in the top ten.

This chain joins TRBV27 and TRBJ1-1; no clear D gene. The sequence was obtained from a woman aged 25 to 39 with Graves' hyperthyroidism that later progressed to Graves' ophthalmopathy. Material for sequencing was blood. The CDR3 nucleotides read TGTGCCAGCAGTTTATCAGCCATCGGACGTCGGGCTTTCTTT. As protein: CASSLSAIGRRAFF.